A single sample gave rise to the 6 T cell receptor beta chains below, sequenced in a study of OX40 agonist ivuxolimab in advanced cancers. Assay: immunoSEQ multiplex PCR; the TCRdb copy retains only in-frame clones and omits some. This sample has just over 90,000 clones, with around 94% found just once. The sample in question was CD4+ or CD8+ T cells sorted from blood, obtained in a trial of the OX40 agonist ivuxolimab. All receptors derive from an adult with an advanced solid tumor such as melanoma, head and neck, liver or kidney cancer.

CDR3 sequence reads: CASSQTPTANTEAFF. For the CDR3, the DNA is TGCGCCAGCAGCCAAACACCGACAGCGAACACTGAAGCTTTCTTT. The gene calls are TRBV4-3 and TRBJ1-1; possibly TRBD1 for D (5 bases). Trimming removed 2 bases from V and 1 base from J, with 11 bases in between. This CDR3 contains 15 residues. Germline CDR1 and CDR2: LGHNA and YSLEER.

CDR3 bases: TGTGCCATCAGTGAGGGGGGCGATGAGCAGTTCTTC. Amino acids: CAISEGGDEQFF. The V and J genes are TRBV10-3 and TRBJ2-1, with D possibly TRBD1 on 6 matching bases. This CDR3 is built from 12 residues. CDR1 is ENHRY and CDR2 is SYGVKD in the germline V gene. V shed 2 bases and J shed 8 bases, with 7 bases lying between them.

The V call is TRBV27, the J call TRBJ1-2; 9 bases are a match to TRBD1. The CDR3 has 15 residues. CDR1 is MNHEY and CDR2 is SMNVEV in the germline V gene (reference sequence). After removal of 5 bases from V and 2 bases from J, the junction contained 6 bases not matched to a gene. CDR3 amino acids: CASSPYRGLNYGYTF. As DNA, the CDR3 is TGTGCCAGCAGTCCTTACAGGGGGCTAAACTATGGCTACACCTTC.

This clone was observed once. V is TRBV20-1 and J is TRBJ2-4; no reliable D call. The ends were cut back, 6 bases at V and 5 bases at J, with 8 bases in the middle. Germline V gives CDR1 DFQATT, CDR2 SNEGSKA (reference sequence). This CDR3 is built from 11 residues. CDR3 nucleotides: TGCAGTGCGACGTCGGAAAACATTCAGTACTTC. Translated, it gives CSATSENIQYF.

The chain couples TRBV4-1 to TRBJ2-1, with D unclear. The germline V gene has CDR1 MGHRA and CDR2 YSYEKL. CDR3 length: 16 amino acids. Trimming took 5 bases from V and 0 from J, leaving 14 bases between them. The CDR3 loop is CASSGDGYSSYNEQFF. Written as DNA, the CDR3 is TGCGCCAGCAGCGGAGACGGGTACAGCTCCTACAATGAGCAGTTCTTC.

The chain recombines TRBV4-1 with TRBJ1-5; TRBD1 matches at 7 bases. This CDR3 region has 15 residues. Trimming removed 3 bases from V and 4 bases from J; junction bases left unmatched: 6. Per germline, CDR1 MGHRA and CDR2 YSYEKL. The CDR3 DNA reads as TGCGCCAGCAGCCAGAAGGCAGGGGGGAATCAGCCCCAGCATTTT. Residues: CASSQKAGGNQPQHF.